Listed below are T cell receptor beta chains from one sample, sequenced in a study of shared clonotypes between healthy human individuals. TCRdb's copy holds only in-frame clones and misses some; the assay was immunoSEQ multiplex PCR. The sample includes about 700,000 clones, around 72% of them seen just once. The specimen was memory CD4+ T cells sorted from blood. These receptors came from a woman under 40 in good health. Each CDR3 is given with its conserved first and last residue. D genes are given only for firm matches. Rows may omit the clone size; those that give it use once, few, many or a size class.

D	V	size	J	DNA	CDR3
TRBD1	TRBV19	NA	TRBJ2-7	TGTGCCAGTAGTGTCCGACAGGGGGGTGACTCCTACGAGCAGTACTTC	CASSVRQGGDSYEQYF
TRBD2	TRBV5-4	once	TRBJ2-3	TGTGCCAGCAGCCTGGGCGGAGCGGGAGGCAGCACAGATACGCAGTATTTT	CASSLGGAGGSTDTQYF
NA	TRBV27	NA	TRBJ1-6	TGTGCCAGCAGTTTGAGGCTCCCGGGGACACCCCTCCACTTT	CASSLRLPGTPLHF
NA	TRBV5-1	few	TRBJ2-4	TGCGCCAGCAGCTTGGTTGTGGCCAGCCACATTCAGTACTTC	CASSLVVASHIQYF
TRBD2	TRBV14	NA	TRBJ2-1	TGTGCCAGCAACGCAGCGGGAGTTATTGGAGAGCAGTTCTTC	CASNAAGVIGEQFF
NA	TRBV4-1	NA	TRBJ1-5	TGCGCCAGCAGCCAAATCCAAACAGGGTCAAATCAGCCCCAGCATTTT	CASSQIQTGSNQPQHF
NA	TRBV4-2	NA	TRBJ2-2	TGTGCCAGCAGCCAAGTAGAAGGGTACACCGGGGAGCTGTTTTTT	CASSQVEGYTGELFF
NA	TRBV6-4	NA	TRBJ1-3	TGTGCCAGCAGTGACCCATACCTGGGCACCGATCACTCTGGAAACACCATATATTTT	CASSDPYLGTDHSGNTIYF
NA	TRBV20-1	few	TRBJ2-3	TGCAGTGCTAGGGGCACAGATACGCAGTATTTT	CSARGTDTQYF
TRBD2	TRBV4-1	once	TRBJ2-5	TGCGCCAGCAGCCAGTCCGGGAGGGCCGATGACCAGTACTTC	CASSQSGRADDQYF
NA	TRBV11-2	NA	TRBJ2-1	TGTGCCAGCAGCTTATGGGGGTTCTCCTACAATGAGCAGTTCTTC	CASSLWGFSYNEQFF
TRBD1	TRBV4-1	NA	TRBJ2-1	TGCGCCAGCAGCCACCCGGGACAGGCCAATGAGCAGTTCTTC	CASSHPGQANEQFF
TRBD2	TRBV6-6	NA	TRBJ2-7	TGTGCCAGCAGGCTAATTGGGACTAGCGACGAGCAGTACTTC	CASRLIGTSDEQYF
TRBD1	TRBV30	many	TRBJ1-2	TGTGCCTGGAGCATATGGGACAGCTATGGCTACACCTTC	CAWSIWDSYGYTF
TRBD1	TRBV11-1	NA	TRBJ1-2	TGTGCCAGCAGCTCCCCCGGGACAGGGACGTATGGCTACACCTTC	CASSSPGTGTYGYTF
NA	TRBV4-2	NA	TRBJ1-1	TGTGCCAGCTCTCCCCGGGCAGCCCGCACTGAAGCTTTCTTT	CASSPRAARTEAFF
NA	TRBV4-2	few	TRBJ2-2	TGTGCCAGCAGCCAAGTTCGTGAACGCACCGGGGAGCTGTTTTTT	CASSQVRERTGELFF
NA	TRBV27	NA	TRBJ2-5	TGTGCCAGCAGTTTGACCCGCCCTGGACGGGGCGCACAAGAGACCCAGTACTTC	CASSLTRPGRGAQETQYF
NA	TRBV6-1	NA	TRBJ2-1	TGTGCCAGTATTAGCAGACACTCCTACAATGAGCAGTTCTTC	CASISRHSYNEQFF
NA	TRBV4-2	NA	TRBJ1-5	TGTGCCAGCAGCCAAGACAGCAATCAGCCCCAGCATTTT	CASSQDSNQPQHF
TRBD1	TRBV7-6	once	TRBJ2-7	TGTGCCAGCAGCTTTGGGACAGGGGGCTCCGAGCAGTACTTC	CASSFGTGGSEQYF
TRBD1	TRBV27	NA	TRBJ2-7	TGTGCCAGCAGCTCCGGGACAGAGGGGGACGAGCAGTACTTC	CASSSGTEGDEQYF
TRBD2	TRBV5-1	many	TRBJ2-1	TGCGCCAGCAGCTTGGCCAGCGGGGGTTACAATGAGCAGTTCTTC	CASSLASGGYNEQFF
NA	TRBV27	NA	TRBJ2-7	TGTGCCAGACCCCTTAGAGGGAATCCCTACGAGCAGTACTTC	CARPLRGNPYEQYF
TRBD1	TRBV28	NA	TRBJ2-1	TGTGCCAGCAGGACACAGGGGAGTAGTGGGAATGAGCAGTTCTTC	CASRTQGSSGNEQFF
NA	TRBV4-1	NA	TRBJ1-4	TGCGCCAGCAGCCAAGGACAGTTTATGACTAATGAAAAACTGTTTTTT	CASSQGQFMTNEKLFF
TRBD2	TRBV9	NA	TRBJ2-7	TGTGCCAGCAGCGCGGGGGGAGGACCCTACGAGCAGTACTTC	CASSAGGGPYEQYF
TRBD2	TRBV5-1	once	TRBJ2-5	TGCGCCAGCAGCTGGGGAGGGAACGGGCAGACCCAGTACTTC	CASSWGGNGQTQYF
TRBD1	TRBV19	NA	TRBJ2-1	TGTGCCAGTAGCATAGGACAGGGTTGGGACAATGAGCAGTTCTTC	CASSIGQGWDNEQFF
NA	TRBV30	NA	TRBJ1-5	TGTGCCTGGAGTAAACAGGCTAAAATTAATCAGCCCCAGCATTTT	CAWSKQAKINQPQHF
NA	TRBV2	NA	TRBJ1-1	TGTGCCAGCAGTCGCCTTAATACAGCAAACACTGAAGCTTTCTTT	CASSRLNTANTEAFF
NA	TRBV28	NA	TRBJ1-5	TGTGCCAGCAGTTTATGGCGGGCAGAGGAAAGCAATCAGCCCCAGCATTTT	CASSLWRAEESNQPQHF
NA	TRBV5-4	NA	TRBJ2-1	TGTGCCAGCAGCCCCGCTTCCGAATCAGAGCAGTTCTTC	CASSPASESEQFF
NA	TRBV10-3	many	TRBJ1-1	TGTGCCATCAGTGAGTCCGGGGGACGTAGGACTGAAGCTTTCTTT	CAISESGGRRTEAFF
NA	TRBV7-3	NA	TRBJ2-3	TGTGCCAGCAGTCGGGACCCATCTAGCACAGATACGCAGTATTTT	CASSRDPSSTDTQYF
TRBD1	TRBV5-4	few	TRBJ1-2	TGTGCCAGCAGCTCGACAGGGCAGTGGAGCGGCTACACCTTC	CASSSTGQWSGYTF
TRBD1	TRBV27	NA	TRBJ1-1	TGTGCCAGCAGTCCAAAACGACAGGGAATCGCTGAAGCTTTCTTT	CASSPKRQGIAEAFF
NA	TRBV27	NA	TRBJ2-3	TGTGCCAGCAGCAGGGCACCCACAGATACGCAGTATTTT	CASSRAPTDTQYF
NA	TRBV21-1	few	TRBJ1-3	TGTGCCAGCCCGATTGGACTCCATCCCACTCTCTCTGGAAACACCATATATTTT	CASPIGLHPTLSGNTIYF
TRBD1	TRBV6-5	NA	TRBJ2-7	TGTGCCAGCAGTTACGCCGGGACAGGTACCTACGAGCAGTACTTC	CASSYAGTGTYEQYF
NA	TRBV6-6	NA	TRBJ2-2	TGTGCCAGCAGTTACTTCGGGAACACCGGGGAGCTGTTTTTT	CASSYFGNTGELFF
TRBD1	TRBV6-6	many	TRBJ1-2	TGTGCCATTCAACAGGGGATAAACTATGGCTACACCTTC	CAIQQGINYGYTF
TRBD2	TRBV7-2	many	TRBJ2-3	TGTGCCAGCAGCCTCGGGACTAGCGGAGATACGCAGTATTTT	CASSLGTSGDTQYF
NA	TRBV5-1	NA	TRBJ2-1	TGCGCCAGCAGCTCGGACAGCCTCTCCTACAATGAGCAGTTCTTC	CASSSDSLSYNEQFF
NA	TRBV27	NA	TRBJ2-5	TGTGCCAGCAAGGGAAGCGGAGTTCAAGAGACCCAGTACTTC	CASKGSGVQETQYF
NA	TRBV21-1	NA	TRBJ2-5	TGTGCCAGCGGGGGGATTCAAGAGACCCAGTACTTC	CASGGIQETQYF
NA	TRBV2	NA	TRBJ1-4	TGTGCCAGCAGTGAATCAGGGAGGAGGGATCATAATGAAAAACTGTTTTTT	CASSESGRRDHNEKLFF
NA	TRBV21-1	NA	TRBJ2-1	TGTGCCAGGCTCCTTCGGACAGGGGTAGAGGAGCAGTTCTTC	CARLLRTGVEEQFF
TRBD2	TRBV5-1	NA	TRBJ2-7	TGCGCCAGCAGCACCCGGACTAGCGGGAGTTACGAGCAGTACTTC	CASSTRTSGSYEQYF
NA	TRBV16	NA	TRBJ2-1	TGTGCCAGCAGCCAAGGGACTTATTGGGCCCGATACAATGAGCAGTTCTTC	CASSQGTYWARYNEQFF
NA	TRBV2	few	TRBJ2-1	TGTGCCAGCAGTGGGGACATCGGTGAGCAGTTCTTC	CASSGDIGEQFF
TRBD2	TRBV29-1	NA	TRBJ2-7	TGCAGCGTTGAAGTGGCGGGAGGGTACGAGCAGTACTTC	CSVEVAGGYEQYF
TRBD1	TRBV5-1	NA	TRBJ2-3	TGCGCCAGCAGGCCACAGGGGTCCCGCGCAGATACGCAGTATTTT	CASRPQGSRADTQYF